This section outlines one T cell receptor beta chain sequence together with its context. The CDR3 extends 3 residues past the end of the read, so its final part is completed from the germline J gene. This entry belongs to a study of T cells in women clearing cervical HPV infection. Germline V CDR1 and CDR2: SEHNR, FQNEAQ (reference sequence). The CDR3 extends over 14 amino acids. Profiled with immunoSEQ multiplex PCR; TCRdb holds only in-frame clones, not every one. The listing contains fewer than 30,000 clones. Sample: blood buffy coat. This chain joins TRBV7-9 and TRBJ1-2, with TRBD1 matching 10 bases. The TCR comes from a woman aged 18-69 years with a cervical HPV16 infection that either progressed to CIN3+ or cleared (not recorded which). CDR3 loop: CASSFRGTGDDYTF. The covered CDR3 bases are TGTGCCAGCAGCTTCCGAGGGACAGGGGACGAC.